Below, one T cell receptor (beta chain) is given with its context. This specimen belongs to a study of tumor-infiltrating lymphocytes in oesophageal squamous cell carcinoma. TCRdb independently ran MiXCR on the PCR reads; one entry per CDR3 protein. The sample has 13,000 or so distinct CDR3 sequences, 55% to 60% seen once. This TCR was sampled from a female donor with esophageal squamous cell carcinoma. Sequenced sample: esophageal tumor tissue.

This chain's CDR3 is CASSAGLPGANVLTF. The CDR3, as DNA: TGTGCCAGCAGCGCCGGACTGCCGGGGGCCAACGTCCTGACTTTC. The chain links TRBV11-1 to TRBJ2-6, with D possibly being TRBD2 (5 bases). This CDR3 comprises 15 residues. V lost 5 bases to trimming and J lost 4 bases, with 12 bases between them. Looked up from germline, CDR1 is SGHAT and CDR2 is FQDESV (reference sequence). Using reference TRBV11-1 and TRBJ2-6 for the parts outside the CDR3, the full variable domain is EAEVAQSPRYKITEKSQAVAFWCDPISGHATLYWYRQILGQGPELLVQFQDESVVDDSQLPKDRFSAERLKGVDSTLKIQPAELGDSAMYLCASSAGLPGANVLTFGAGSRLTVL.